This is a list of T cell receptor beta chains from one sample in a study of blood T cell repertoires in COVID-19. This table comes from immunoSEQ multiplex PCR, and its TCRdb copy is limited to in-frame clones, with some not included. Of 190,000 or so clones listed, around four fifths were seen once; the top ten hold under 3%. The sequenced sample consisted of peripheral blood. These receptors were obtained from a man between 50 and 59 years old with active or convalescent COVID-19. The CDR3 runs from the conserved cysteine through the conserved F or W.

J gene	V gene	CDR3 protein
TRBJ2-5	TRBV6-1	CASSESTGGWETQYF
TRBJ2-5	TRBV11-1	CASSLPRGVAQETQYF
TRBJ1-1	TRBV7-3	CASSALGSPEAFF
TRBJ1-1	TRBV5-5	CASSMTGGNTEAFF
TRBJ1-5	TRBV10-2	CASRGTGSNQPQHF
TRBJ2-7	TRBV11-2	CASSLGVTLSYEQYF
TRBJ2-7	TRBV24-1	CATSDSVGRGEQYF
TRBJ1-1	TRBV29-1	CSVHRAGNTEAFF
TRBJ2-3	TRBV11-3	CASSLGTPGVTDTQYF
TRBJ2-1	TRBV21-1	CASSSKAQLAQYNEQFF
TRBJ1-4	TRBV10-3	CAITGQMDEKLFF
TRBJ2-1	TRBV5-5	CASSLGPPSGTYNEQFF
TRBJ2-2	TRBV19	CASSINIGELFF
TRBJ1-1	TRBV28	CALRSTGGGTEAFF
TRBJ1-1	TRBV27	CASSLSEGYTEAFF
TRBJ2-3	TRBV27	CASSLLGQGENTQYF
TRBJ2-7	TRBV19	CASSPGGSHYEQYF
TRBJ1-1	TRBV10-3	CASSGAGEAFF
TRBJ2-5	TRBV18	CASSALAGSQYQETQYF
TRBJ1-4	TRBV5-1	CASSSRQGSEKLFF
TRBJ2-7	TRBV5-1	CASSLVAGQGGSNYEQYF
TRBJ1-6	TRBV21-1	CASSFRTRPCNSPLHF
TRBJ2-3	TRBV5-1	CASSRAGGRLTDTQYF
TRBJ1-2	TRBV12-3/TRBV12-4	CASSARQDYGYTF
TRBJ2-7	TRBV11-3	CASSLGGLALNEQYF
TRBJ1-1	TRBV19	CASSILYRNTEAFF
TRBJ2-7	TRBV4-2	CASSTLRTGAYEQYF
TRBJ1-1	TRBV11-2	CASRQGTEAFF
TRBJ2-5	TRBV15	CATSTGTGGLWETQYF
TRBJ2-7	TRBV27	CASRRAGLSSYEQYF
TRBJ1-5	TRBV30	CAWSVGTGFQPQHF
TRBJ2-1	TRBV4-1	CASSQVAGGYNEQFF
TRBJ1-4	TRBV28	CASSAQGARSREKLFF
TRBJ2-2	TRBV3-1/TRBV3-2	CASSPTLDSTGELFF
TRBJ2-7	TRBV19	CASSPRQAHEQYF
TRBJ1-5	TRBV10-1	CASSTGLAQPQHF
TRBJ2-5	TRBV5-1	CASSIGLAGGHETQYF
TRBJ2-1	TRBV3-1/TRBV3-2	CASSRGTSGRSSYNEQFF
TRBJ1-1	TRBV5-6	CASSLVWPNTEAFF
TRBJ1-1	TRBV5-1	CASSWGQENTEAFF
TRBJ1-1	TRBV7-8	CASSHSVTEAFF
TRBJ1-1	TRBV7-8	CASSLNGIPEAFF
TRBJ1-2	TRBV7-9	CASSQTGNYGYTF
TRBJ1-2	TRBV5-5	CASRPGTAGAGYTF
TRBJ2-7	TRBV19	CASAPTLGTGSYEQYF
TRBJ1-4	TRBV5-1	CASSPRRGEDEKLFF
TRBJ2-7	TRBV6-6	CASSPGTLYEQYF
TRBJ1-2	TRBV13	CASSLVSGKGGYTF
TRBJ2-3	TRBV2	CASRKGLAGIVDTQYF
TRBJ2-3	TRBV5-1	CASSLTSPAGGPSSTDTQYF
TRBJ2-7	TRBV6-4	CASSAKTGFASEQYF
TRBJ1-2	TRBV4-3	CASSPGTAYGYTF
TRBJ2-2	TRBV2	CASSELGSPNTGELFF
TRBJ1-1	TRBV7-6	CASSLVWQGPMNTEAFF
TRBJ2-1	TRBV2	CASSDREGRHEQFF